This T cell receptor (beta chain) was identified in a study of cytomegalovirus exposure and HLA in healthy donors. With 60 Vbeta and 13 Jbeta primers, the PCR was carried out. Assay: immunoSEQ multiplex PCR; the TCRdb copy retains only in-frame clones and omits some. Among approximately 97,000 clones, around 81% were seen once, and the ten largest hold 4.5% to 6.5%. The receptor was derived from a man aged 40-55 years in good health and CMV-seropositive. The sample comprised PBMCs.

DNA for the CDR3: TGTGCCATCAGCCATTCACAGGGGCGGGATGGAATCTATGGCTACACCTTC. Its translation: CAISHSQGRDGIYGYTF. The rearrangement links TRBV10-3 to TRBJ1-2; TRBD1 matches at 7 bases. The CDR3 consists of 17 residues. Germline CDR1 reads ENHRY; CDR2 reads SYGVKD. The V and J ends lost 6 bases and 4 bases, in that order; junction bases with no gene match: 17.